The 23 T cell receptor beta chains given below trace back to one sample, sequenced in a study of cytomegalovirus exposure and HLA in healthy donors. Primers for the PCR totalled 60 Vbeta and 13 Jbeta. The repertoire was sequenced with immunoSEQ multiplex PCR; TCRdb's copy has only in-frame clones and lacks some. This table holds around 150,000 clones, 70% to 90% found once. Sequenced: PBMCs. All receptors come from a man aged 18 to 30 in good health and CMV-seropositive.

This chain connects TRBV20-1 to TRBJ1-2; D is unclear. V dropped 3 bases and J dropped 3 bases, with 5 bases sitting between them. The V gene's germline CDR1 is DFQATT and CDR2 SNEGSKA (reference sequence). The CDR3 consists of 11 residues. CDR3: CSASRDYGYTF. CDR3 bases: TGCAGTGCTAGTCGGGACTATGGCTACACCTTC.

This clone was detected a few times. The genes are TRBV9 and TRBJ2-7; 8 nucleotides match TRBD1. The V and J ends lost 4 bases and 1 base, in that order; junction bases with no gene match: 7. Germline lookup yields CDR1 SGDLS and CDR2 YYNGEE. The CDR3 has 15 amino acids. The CDR3 nucleotides read TGTGCCAGCAGCCCGCGGACAGGGAATTCCTACGAGCAGTACTTC. Its translation is CASSPRTGNSYEQYF. The whole variable domain, filled in from reference TRBV9 and TRBJ2-7, reads DSGVTQTPKHLITATGQRVTLRCSPRSGDLSVYWYQQSLDQGLQFLIQYYNGEERAKGNILERFSAQQFPDLHSELNLSSLELGDSALYFCASSPRTGNSYEQYFGPGTRLTVT.

J is TRBJ1-1 and V is TRBV18; TRBD1 is a possible D gene (6 bases). Germline assignment: CDR1 KGHSH and CDR2 LQKENI. The CDR3 consists of 14 residues. The ends were cut back, 4 bases at V and 5 bases at J, with 14 bases in the middle. The CDR3 region is CASSLGQSGTEAFF. The CDR3 region has the DNA TGTGCCAGCTCACTCGGACAGAGTGGGACTGAAGCTTTCTTT. Supplemented by reference TRBV18 and TRBJ1-1, the full variable domain reads NAGVMQNPRHLVRRRGQEARLRCSPMKGHSHVYWYRQLPEEGLKFMVYLQKENIIDESGMPKERFSAEFPKEGPSILRIQQVVRGDSAAYFCASSLGQSGTEAFFGQGTRLTVV.

Here the CDR3 reads CASSQDQGSPLHF. The CDR3 nucleotides are TGTGCCAGCAGCCAAGATCAGGGTTCACCCCTCCACTTT. J is TRBJ1-6 and V is TRBV4-2; possibly TRBD1 for D (5 bases). The CDR3 runs 13 residues. V gave up 0 bases and J gave up 9 bases, with 6 bases separating them. Germline assignment: CDR1 LGHNA and CDR2 YNFKEQ.

The chain has TRBV7-8 and TRBJ2-3, with no clear D. CDR3 size: 11 residues. Germline V gene data show CDR1 as SGHVS and CDR2 as FQNEAQ. V dropped 5 bases and J dropped 3 bases, with 3 bases sitting between them. The CDR3 reads CASSPTDTQYF. The DNA for the CDR3 is TGTGCCAGCAGCCCGACAGATACGCAGTATTTT. Looking up the rest from reference TRBV7-8 and TRBJ2-3 gives the full variable domain: GAGVSQSPRYKVAKRGQDVALRCDPISGHVSLFWYQQALGQGPEFLTYFQNEAQLDKSGLPSDRFFAERPEGSVSTLKIQRTQQEDSAVYLCASSPTDTQYFGPGTRLTVL.

As concerns this clone: The sample contains more than one DNA sequence encoding this CDR3. V and J are TRBV6-1 and TRBJ2-5; no firm D call. Judging by the DNA end, TRBJ2-7 fits better; the J call may be wrong. The length of the CDR3 is 12 residues. Germline V gives CDR1 MNHNS, CDR2 SASEGT. CDR3 residues: CASSEPGNEQYF. CDR3 coding DNA: TGTGCCAGCAGTGAACCTGGTAACGAGCAGTACTTC.

The chain has TRBV10-3 and TRBJ2-5, with TRBD2 as a possible D gene (5 bases). The V end was cut by 3 bases, the J end by 1 base, with 6 bases between. The CDR3 has 13 residues. Per the germline V gene, CDR1 is ENHRY and CDR2 is SYGVKD. CDR3 DNA sequence: TGTGCCATCAGTGACGGGGTCCAAGAGACCCAGTACTTC. It yields the protein CAISDGVQETQYF.

V gene TRBV5-6 combines with J gene TRBJ2-1, with TRBD2 matching over 12 bases. The CDR3 contains 16 residues. The V gene end was trimmed by 4 bases and the J gene end by 10 bases; junction bases not matched to a gene: 12. CDR1 SGHDT and CDR2 YYEEEE come from the germline V gene. This chain's CDR3 is CASSGGTSGSYREQFF. In nucleotides, the CDR3 is TGTGCCAGCAGCGGGGGGACTAGCGGGTCCTATCGCGAGCAGTTCTTC.

This chain uses TRBV19 with TRBJ1-6, with TRBD1 matching over 10 bases. CDR3 length: 14 residues. Germline V gives CDR1 LNHDA, CDR2 SQIVND (reference sequence). J was trimmed by 9 bases and V by 6 bases; bases with no gene match: 5. The CDR3 region has the DNA TGTGCCAGTAGGACAGGGACAGGGGCTTCACCCCTCCACTTT. Amino acids: CASRTGTGASPLHF. The full variable domain, completed using reference TRBV19 and TRBJ1-6, is DGGITQSPKYLFRKEGQNVTLSCEQNLNHDAMYWYRQDPGQGLRLIYYSQIVNDFQKGDIAEGYSVSREKKESFPLTVTSAQKNPTAFYLCASRTGTGASPLHFGNGTRLTVT.

V usage is TRBV9 and J usage is TRBJ2-3, with TRBD2 identical over 11 bases. The V and J ends lost 2 bases and 2 bases, in that order; junction bases with no gene match: 7. Germline CDR1 SGDLS, CDR2 YYNGEE. The CDR3 is 17 amino acids. The CDR3 nucleotides are TGTGCCAGCAGCGTTTCTTCTAGCGGGGGGATCACAGATACGCAGTATTTT. Amino acids: CASSVSSSGGITDTQYF. Looking up the rest from reference TRBV9 and TRBJ2-3 gives the full variable domain: DSGVTQTPKHLITATGQRVTLRCSPRSGDLSVYWYQQSLDQGLQFLIQYYNGEERAKGNILERFSAQQFPDLHSELNLSSLELGDSALYFCASSVSSSGGITDTQYFGPGTRLTVL.

This chain connects TRBV7-2 to TRBJ2-7; 8 bases line up with TRBD1. The V and J ends lost 5 bases and 5 bases, in that order; junction bases with no gene match: 11. This CDR3 has 15 amino acids. The germline V gene has CDR1 SGHTA and CDR2 FQGNSA. The CDR3 sequence: CASSRWTGRNDEQYF. CDR3 nucleotides: TGTGCCAGCAGCCGATGGACAGGGAGAAACGACGAGCAGTACTTC.

The rearrangement links TRBV7-2 to TRBJ1-1; 9 bases align to TRBD1. The CDR3 is made up of 14 amino acids. Germline V gene lookup returns CDR1 SGHTA and CDR2 FQGNSA. With V trimmed by 1 base and J by 4 bases, 1 base remained unmatched. CDR3 residues: CASSLDRGPTEAFF. CDR3 bases: TGTGCCAGCAGCTTAGACAGGGGGCCCACTGAAGCTTTCTTT. Drawing the rest from reference TRBV7-2 and TRBJ1-1, the complete variable domain is GAGVSQSPSNKVTEKGKDVELRCDPISGHTALYWYRQSLGQGLEFLIYFQGNSAPDKSGLPSDRFSAERTGGSVSTLTIQRTQQEDSAVYLCASSLDRGPTEAFFGQGTRLTVV.

The chain couples TRBV19 to TRBJ1-1; TRBD1 is a possible D gene (5 bases). The length of the CDR3 is 15 residues. Germline CDR1 LNHDA, CDR2 SQIVND (reference sequence). Trimming removed 3 bases from V and 1 base from J, with 12 bases in between. The CDR3 loop reads CASSIYDRGNTEAFF. The CDR3 DNA reads as TGTGCCAGTAGTATCTACGACAGAGGGAACACTGAAGCTTTCTTT.

The V call is TRBV14, the J call TRBJ2-3; D not resolved. V lost 4 bases and J 2 bases, leaving 4 bases between the germline ends. The CDR3 loop spans 12 amino acids. Germline CDR1 is SGHDN and CDR2 is FVKESK. CDR3 DNA: TGTGCCAGCAGCCCCTACACAGATACGCAGTATTTT. It encodes CASSPYTDTQYF.

The chain uses TRBV7-2 and TRBJ1-4, with TRBD1 matching over 7 bases. Germline trimming cut 5 bases from V and 6 bases from J; bases unmatched to any gene: 6. CDR3 length: 14 residues. Germline V gene sequence: CDR1 SGHTA, CDR2 FQGNSA. This chain's CDR3 is CASSRDSRYEKLFF. DNA for the CDR3: TGTGCCAGCAGCCGGGACAGCCGCTATGAAAAACTGTTTTTT.

This chain links TRBV2 with TRBJ2-7; tentative D call: TRBD1 (5 bases). CDR3 length equals 13 residues. Germline values: CDR1 SNHLY, CDR2 FYNNEI. The V and J ends lost 6 bases and 4 bases respectively, with 13 bases between them. The CDR3 loop reads CASSAQVYYEQYF. CDR3 in DNA: TGTGCCAGCAGCGCACAGGTTTATTACGAGCAGTACTTC.

The chain combines TRBV27 with TRBJ2-7; 8 nucleotides line up with TRBD1. This CDR3 has 12 residues. Germline V gene lookup returns CDR1 MNHEY and CDR2 SMNVEV (reference sequence). V lost 9 bases and J lost 2; bases outside the gene matches: 3. Here the CDR3 reads CASGQGTYEQYF. CDR3 bases: TGTGCCAGTGGACAGGGAACCTACGAGCAGTACTTC.

V gene TRBV29-1 combines with J gene TRBJ2-2, with TRBD2 identical over 11 bases. The CDR3 contains 16 residues. Germline CDR1 and CDR2: SQVTM and ANQGSEA. Trimming removed 7 bases from V and 6 bases from J; junction bases left unmatched: 13. CDR3 protein: CSGRSGGASLAGELFF. The CDR3 coding sequence is TGCAGCGGGCGTAGCGGGGGGGCCAGCTTGGCCGGGGAGCTGTTTTTT.

The V call is TRBV7-2, the J call TRBJ2-7, with a weak D call TRBD2 (6 bases). The CDR3 has 15 residues. V was trimmed by 5 bases and J by 4 bases, leaving 18 bases between them. The V gene's germline CDR1 is SGHTA and CDR2 FQGNSA. CDR3 in amino acids: CASSDPGRGVYEQYF. In DNA, the CDR3 is TGTGCCAGCAGCGACCCGGGGCGGGGAGTTTACGAGCAGTACTTC.

The V gene is TRBV5-6, the J gene TRBJ2-3; possibly TRBD1 for D (7 bases). The CDR3 consists of 15 residues. Trimming cost V 4 bases and J 7 bases, with 19 bases left between them. From germline, CDR1 is SGHDT and CDR2 YYEEEE. CDR3 nucleotides: TGTGCCAGCAGCCCCTCCAGGGGGGACGGAAATACGCAGTATTTT. Its translation: CASSPSRGDGNTQYF.

This chain joins TRBV7-6 and TRBJ1-1, with TRBD1 as a possible D gene (5 bases). This CDR3 has 14 residues. The germline CDR1 and CDR2 sequences are SGHVS and FNYEAQ. With 4 bases removed from V and 1 base from J, the gap between germline ends came to 10 bases. In DNA, the CDR3 is TGTGCCAGCAGCTCCTTACAGGAGAACACTGAAGCTTTCTTT. Translated, it gives CASSSLQENTEAFF.

This clone was recorded a few times. The chain employs TRBV6-5 and TRBJ2-1; D is possibly TRBD1 (5 bases). Looked up from germline, CDR1 is MNHEY and CDR2 is SVGAGI. The CDR3 extends over 13 amino acids. Between the trimmed V and J ends, which lost 0 bases and 6 bases, there was a span of 6 bases. CDR3 sequence (DNA): TGTGCCAGCAGTTACTCAGACAGCAATGAGCAGTTCTTC. Translating it yields CASSYSDSNEQFF.

The table lists this clone with a few counts. This chain uses TRBV27 with TRBJ1-1, with 9 bases lining up with TRBD1. Germline V gives CDR1 MNHEY, CDR2 SMNVEV (reference sequence). This CDR3 is built from 14 residues. The trim removed 8 bases at V and 5 bases at J, leaving 9 bases unmatched. In nucleotides, the CDR3 is TGTGCCAGCGCCTATCGACAGGGGGGAACTGAAGCTTTCTTT. Protein: CASAYRQGGTEAFF.